This passage covers 14 T cell receptor beta chains from one sample sequenced in a study of blood T cell repertoires in COVID-19. Clones were read by immunoSEQ multiplex PCR, and TCRdb kept only the in-frame ones, dropping some. Of roughly 200,000 clones in the sample, about nine tenths were seen once. Sequenced material: peripheral blood. Every receptor here comes from a woman in her 30s with acute or convalescent COVID-19.

The V call is TRBV27, the J call TRBJ2-1, with TRBD2 matching 12 bases. CDR1 and CDR2 (germline): MNHEY, SMNVEV (reference sequence). The J segment lost 8 bases and the V segment lost 2 bases, leaving 4 bases of the junction unmatched. This CDR3 region has 15 residues. The DNA for the CDR3 is TGTGCCAGCAGTTTAGGGGCTAGCGGGAGGGATGAGCAGTTCTTC. Translating gives CASSLGASGRDEQFF.

The chain is built from TRBV10-3 and TRBJ2-5; D may be TRBD1 (5 bases). The germline V gene has CDR1 ENHRY and CDR2 SYGVKD. This CDR3 region has 12 residues. With 6 bases removed from V and 2 bases from J, the gap between germline ends came to 7 bases. CDR3 region: CAISDRQETQYF. DNA for the CDR3: TGTGCCATCAGCGACAGACAAGAGACCCAGTACTTC.

V is TRBV5-1 and J is TRBJ2-3, with D perhaps TRBD2 (5 bases). V lost 2 bases, J lost 3 bases, and 10 bases lay in between. The germline CDR1 and CDR2 sequences are SGHRS and YFSETQ. The CDR3 loop spans 14 amino acids. The CDR3 DNA reads TGCGCCAGCAGCTTCGGCGGGCAGACAGATACGCAGTATTTT. This encodes CASSFGGQTDTQYF.

The rearrangement uses TRBV5-1 and TRBJ2-1; D is possibly TRBD2 (6 bases). Deletions cut 4 bases from V and 5 bases from J, with 10 bases between. CDR1 and CDR2 from the germline V gene are SGHRS and YFSETQ. This CDR3 is 13 amino acids long. The CDR3 nucleotides are TGCGCCAGCAGCCCGGGACTCCACAATGAGCAGTTCTTC. Protein sequence: CASSPGLHNEQFF.

The genes are TRBV9 and TRBJ2-7, with D possibly TRBD2 on 6 matching bases. Trimming removed 0 bases at V and 3 bases at J, with 10 bases between. This CDR3 contains 14 residues. Germline CDR1 is SGDLS and CDR2 is YYNGEE. The CDR3 DNA reads as TGTGCCAGCAGCGTAGGCCGGGGAGGCTACGAGCAGTACTTC. Amino acid sequence: CASSVGRGGYEQYF.

V and J are TRBV6-2 or TRBV6-3 and TRBJ1-5; 8 bases line up with TRBD1. The germline V gene encodes CDR1 MNHEY and CDR2 SVGEGT. This CDR3 spans 17 amino acids. Unmatched junction bases numbered 11, after V lost 2 bases and J lost 5 bases. The CDR3 sequence: CASSYLQGQGAYQPQHF. DNA for the CDR3: TGTGCCAGCAGTTACCTCCAGGGGCAGGGGGCATATCAGCCCCAGCATTTT.

The rearrangement joins TRBV10-1 to TRBJ2-1; 10 bases match TRBD2. CDR1 and CDR2 (germline): WNHNN, SYGVQD (reference sequence). V dropped 8 bases and J dropped 9; count of bases not matched to a gene: 16. The CDR3 covers 16 residues. CDR3 residues: CASGLEGRTSGCEQFF. CDR3 in DNA: TGCGCCAGCGGACTAGAGGGGAGGACTAGCGGTTGTGAGCAGTTCTTC.

The genes are TRBV9 and TRBJ2-1; maybe TRBD1 (6 bases). The V end lost 0 bases, the J end lost 7 bases, and 11 bases lay between the germline ends. Germline CDR1 is SGDLS and CDR2 is YYNGEE. This CDR3 is built from 14 residues. The CDR3 bases are TGTGCCAGCAGCGTAGGCAGGGGAAGGAATGAGCAGTTCTTC. Translating it yields CASSVGRGRNEQFF. The whole variable domain, remainder taken from reference TRBV9 and TRBJ2-1, is DSGVTQTPKHLITATGQRVTLRCSPRSGDLSVYWYQQSLDQGLQFLIQYYNGEERAKGNILERFSAQQFPDLHSELNLSSLELGDSALYFCASSVGRGRNEQFFGPGTRLTVL.

The V and J genes are TRBV5-5 and TRBJ2-7, with D maybe TRBD1 (6 bases). In germline, CDR1 is SGHKS, CDR2 YYEKEE (reference sequence). This CDR3 is 15 amino acids long. V was shortened by 4 bases and J by 1 base, with 15 bases between the two germline ends. CDR3 coding DNA: TGTGCCAGCAGCCCAGGGGTGTTCCCTTCCTACGAGCAGTACTTC. It specifies CASSPGVFPSYEQYF.

In DNA, the CDR3 is TGTGCCAGCAACGGACGCGGGCGGCGCGAGCAGTACTTC. This translates into CASNGRGRREQYF. The chain uses TRBV3-1 (or the pseudogene TRBV3-2) and TRBJ2-7; weak D call: TRBD2 (5 bases). Per germline, CDR1 LGHDT and CDR2 YNNKEL (reference sequence). The CDR3 runs 13 residues. Trimming pared 7 bases from V and 6 bases from J, leaving 16 bases between.

V usage is TRBV27 and J usage is TRBJ1-4, with 7 bases identical to TRBD1. Germline lookup yields CDR1 MNHEY and CDR2 SMNVEV (reference sequence). V lost 5 bases, J lost 5 bases, and 8 bases stayed unmatched. The CDR3 length is 15 residues. The chain's CDR3 is CASSQSRGQNEKLFF. CDR3 DNA: TGTGCCAGCAGTCAATCCAGGGGACAGAATGAAAAACTGTTTTTT. Using reference TRBV27 and TRBJ1-4 for the parts outside the CDR3, the full variable domain is EAQVTQNPRYLITVTGKKLTVTCSQNMNHEYMSWYRQDPGLGLRQIYYSMNVEVTDKGDVPEGYKVSRKEKRNFPLILESPSPNQTSLYFCASSQSRGQNEKLFFGSGTQLSVL.

This rearrangement joins TRBV23-1 to TRBJ2-3, with a tentative D call TRBD1 (6 bases). TRBV23-1 is classed as an ORF, of uncertain function. The germline V and J ends were trimmed by 3 bases and 2 bases, with 15 bases remaining between them. CDR3 length: 16 residues. Here the CDR3 DNA reads TGCGCCAGCAGTCACTCAGGGGAGCGAACCACAGATACGCAGTATTTT. It translates to CASSHSGERTTDTQYF.

The genes are TRBV5-3 and TRBJ2-7; tentatively, D is TRBD2 (6 bases). TRBV5-3 is flagged as an ORF with uncertain function. This CDR3 has 10 residues. Written as DNA, the CDR3 is TGTCCCTCCGCGGGGTCCGAGCAGTACTTC. Its translation: CPSAGSEQYF.

The chain carries TRBV5-1 and TRBJ2-7, with D tentatively TRBD2 (5 bases). V lost 2 bases, J lost 6 bases, and 9 bases lay in between. This CDR3 region has 12 residues. From germline, CDR1 is SGHRS and CDR2 YFSETQ. The CDR3 nucleotides are TGCGCCAGCAGCTTATTGGCGGGCGAGCAGTACTTC. Translated: CASSLLAGEQYF.